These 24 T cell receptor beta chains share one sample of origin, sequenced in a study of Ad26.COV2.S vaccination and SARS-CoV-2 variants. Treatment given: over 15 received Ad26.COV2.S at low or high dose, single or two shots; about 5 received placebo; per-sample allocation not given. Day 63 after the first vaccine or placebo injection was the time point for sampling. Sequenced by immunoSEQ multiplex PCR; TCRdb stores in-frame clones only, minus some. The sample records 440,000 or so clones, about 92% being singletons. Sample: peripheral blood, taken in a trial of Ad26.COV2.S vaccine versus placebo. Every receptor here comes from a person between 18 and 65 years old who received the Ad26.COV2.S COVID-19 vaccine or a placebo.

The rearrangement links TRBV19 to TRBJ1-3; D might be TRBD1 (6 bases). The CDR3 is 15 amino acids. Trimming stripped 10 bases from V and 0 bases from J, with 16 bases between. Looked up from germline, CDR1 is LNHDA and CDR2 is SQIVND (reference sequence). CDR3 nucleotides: TGTGCCACCAAGGAGGGGGATTTCTCTGGAAACACCATATATTTT. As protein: CATKEGDFSGNTIYF.

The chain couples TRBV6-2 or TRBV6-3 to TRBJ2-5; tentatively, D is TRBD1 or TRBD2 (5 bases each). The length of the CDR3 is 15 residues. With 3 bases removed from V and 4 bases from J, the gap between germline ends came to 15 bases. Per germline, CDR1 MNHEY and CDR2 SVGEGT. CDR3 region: CASSYGASGGETQYF. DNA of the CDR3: TGTGCCAGCAGTTATGGAGCATCTGGGGGAGAGACCCAGTACTTC.

CDR3 coding DNA: TGCGCCAGCAGTGAGTCGATTTACGAGCAGTACTTC. Its translation: CASSESIYEQYF. The rearrangement uses TRBV10-1 and TRBJ2-7; D call uncertain. Trimming pared 0 bases from V and 4 bases from J, leaving 4 bases between. This CDR3 comprises 12 residues. CDR1 is WNHNN, CDR2 SYGVQD, per germline (reference sequence).

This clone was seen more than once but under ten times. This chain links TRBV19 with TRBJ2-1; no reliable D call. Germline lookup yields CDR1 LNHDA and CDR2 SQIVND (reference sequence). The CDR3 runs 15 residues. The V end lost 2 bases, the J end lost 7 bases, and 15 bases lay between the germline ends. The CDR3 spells CASSISVLGLNEQFF. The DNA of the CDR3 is TGTGCCAGTAGTATAAGTGTCTTGGGGTTGAATGAGCAGTTCTTC. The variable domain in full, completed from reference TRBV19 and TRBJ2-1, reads DGGITQSPKYLFRKEGQNVTLSCEQNLNHDAMYWYRQDPGQGLRLIYYSQIVNDFQKGDIAEGYSVSREKKESFPLTVTSAQKNPTAFYLCASSISVLGLNEQFFGPGTRLTVL.

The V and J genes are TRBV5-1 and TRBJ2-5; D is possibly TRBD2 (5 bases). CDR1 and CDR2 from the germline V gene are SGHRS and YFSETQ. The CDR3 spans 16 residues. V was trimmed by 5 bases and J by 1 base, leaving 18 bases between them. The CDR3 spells CASRTDPGWPQETQYF. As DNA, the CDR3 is TGCGCCAGCAGAACCGACCCGGGGTGGCCCCAAGAGACCCAGTACTTC. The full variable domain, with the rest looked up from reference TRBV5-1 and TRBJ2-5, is KAGVTQTPRYLIKTRGQQVTLSCSPISGHRSVSWYQQTPGQGLQFLFEYFSETQRNKGNFPGRFSGRQFSNSRSEMNVSTLELGDSALYLCASRTDPGWPQETQYFGPGTRLLVL.

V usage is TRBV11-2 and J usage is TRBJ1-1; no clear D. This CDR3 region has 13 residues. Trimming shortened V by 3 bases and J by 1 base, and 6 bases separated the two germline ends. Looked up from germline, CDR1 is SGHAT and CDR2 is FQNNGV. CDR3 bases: TGTGCCAGCAGCTTGGCAGCGAACACTGAAGCTTTCTTT. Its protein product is CASSLAANTEAFF.

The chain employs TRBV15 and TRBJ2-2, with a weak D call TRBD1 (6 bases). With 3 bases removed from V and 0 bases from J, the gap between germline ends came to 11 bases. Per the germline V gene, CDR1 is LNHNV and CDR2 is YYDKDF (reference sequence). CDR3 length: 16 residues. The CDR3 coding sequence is TGTGCCACCAGCAGGCAGGGGATTGCGAACACCGGGGAGCTGTTTTTT. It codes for CATSRQGIANTGELFF.

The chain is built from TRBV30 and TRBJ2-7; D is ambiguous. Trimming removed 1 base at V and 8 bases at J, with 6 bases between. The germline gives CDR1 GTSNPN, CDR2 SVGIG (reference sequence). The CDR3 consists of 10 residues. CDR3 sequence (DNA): TGTGCCTGGAGTGGTGAAAAGCAGTACTTC. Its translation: CAWSGEKQYF.

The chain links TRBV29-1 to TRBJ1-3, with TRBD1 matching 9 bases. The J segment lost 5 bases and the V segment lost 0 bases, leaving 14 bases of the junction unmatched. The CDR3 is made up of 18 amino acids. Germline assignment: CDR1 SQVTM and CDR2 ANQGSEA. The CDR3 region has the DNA TGCAGCGTTGAAGATCCGGACAGGGGAGGGTCATCTAGAAACACCATATATTTT. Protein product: CSVEDPDRGGSSRNTIYF.

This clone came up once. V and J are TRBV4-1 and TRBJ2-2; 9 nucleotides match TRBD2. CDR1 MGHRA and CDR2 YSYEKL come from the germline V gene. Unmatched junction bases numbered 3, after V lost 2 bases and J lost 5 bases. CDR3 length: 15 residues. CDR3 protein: CASSQLAGKTGELFF. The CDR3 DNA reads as TGCGCCAGCAGCCAACTAGCGGGGAAGACCGGGGAGCTGTTTTTT.

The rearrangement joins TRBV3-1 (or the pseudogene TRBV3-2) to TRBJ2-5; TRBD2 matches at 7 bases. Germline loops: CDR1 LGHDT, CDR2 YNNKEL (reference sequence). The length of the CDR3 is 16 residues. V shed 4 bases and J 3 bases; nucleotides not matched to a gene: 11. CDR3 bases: TGTGCCAGCAGCCGCCGAGCGGGAAACCCAGAAGAGACCCAGTACTTC. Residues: CASSRRAGNPEETQYF.

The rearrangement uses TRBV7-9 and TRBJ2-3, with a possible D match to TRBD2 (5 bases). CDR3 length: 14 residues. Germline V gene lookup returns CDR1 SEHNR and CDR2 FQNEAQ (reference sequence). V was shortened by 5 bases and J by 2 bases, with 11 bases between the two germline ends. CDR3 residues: CASSQWRATDTQYF. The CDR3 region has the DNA TGTGCCAGCAGCCAATGGCGGGCCACAGATACGCAGTATTTT.

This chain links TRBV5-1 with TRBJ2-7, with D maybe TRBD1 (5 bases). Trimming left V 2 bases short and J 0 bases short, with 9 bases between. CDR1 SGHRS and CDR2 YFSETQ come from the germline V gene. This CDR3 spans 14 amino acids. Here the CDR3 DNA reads TGCGCCAGCAGCTTTAGACAGACCTCCTACGAGCAGTACTTC. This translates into CASSFRQTSYEQYF.

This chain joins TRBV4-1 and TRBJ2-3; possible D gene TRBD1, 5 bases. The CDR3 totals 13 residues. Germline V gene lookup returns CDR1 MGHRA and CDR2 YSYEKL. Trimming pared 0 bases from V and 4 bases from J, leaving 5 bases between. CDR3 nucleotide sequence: TGCGCCAGCAGCCAAGAGACAGCAGATACGCAGTATTTT. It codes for CASSQETADTQYF.

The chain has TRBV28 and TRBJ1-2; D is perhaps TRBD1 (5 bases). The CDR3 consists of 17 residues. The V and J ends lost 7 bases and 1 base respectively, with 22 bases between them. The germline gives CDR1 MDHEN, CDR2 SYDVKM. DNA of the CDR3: TGTGCCAGCATCCACGGGGGTGTCCCAACCCTTAACTATGGCTACACCTTC. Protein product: CASIHGGVPTLNYGYTF.

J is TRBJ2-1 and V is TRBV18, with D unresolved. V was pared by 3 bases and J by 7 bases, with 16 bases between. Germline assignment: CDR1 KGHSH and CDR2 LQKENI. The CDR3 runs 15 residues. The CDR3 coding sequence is TGTGCCAGCTCACCTGCGAATACGGGTAGAAATGAGCAGTTCTTC. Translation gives CASSPANTGRNEQFF.

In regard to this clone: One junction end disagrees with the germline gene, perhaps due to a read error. The CDR3 DNA reads TGTGCCAGCAGTAAAGCCGGGACGGCGCCAGACTTT. Protein product: CASSKAGTAPDF. The chain carries TRBV7-8 and TRBJ1-6, with TRBD1 as a possible D gene (5 bases). This CDR3 contains 12 residues. Germline values: CDR1 SGHVS, CDR2 FQNEAQ.

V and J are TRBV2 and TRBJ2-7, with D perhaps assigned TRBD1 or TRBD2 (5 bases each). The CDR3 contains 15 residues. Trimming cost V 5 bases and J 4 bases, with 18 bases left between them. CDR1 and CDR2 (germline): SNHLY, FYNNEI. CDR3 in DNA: TGTGCCAGCAGTTCCCACATGACTGGGGGATACGAGCAGTACTTC. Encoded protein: CASSSHMTGGYEQYF. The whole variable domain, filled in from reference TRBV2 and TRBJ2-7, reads EPEVTQTPSHQVTQMGQEVILRCVPISNHLYFYWYRQILGQKVEFLVSFYNNEISEKSEIFDDQFSVERPDGSNFTLKIRSTKLEDSAMYFCASSSHMTGGYEQYFGPGTRLTVT.

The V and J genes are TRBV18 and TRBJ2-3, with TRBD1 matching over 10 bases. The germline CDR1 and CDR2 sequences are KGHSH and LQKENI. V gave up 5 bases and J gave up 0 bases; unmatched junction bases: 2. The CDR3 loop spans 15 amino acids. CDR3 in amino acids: CASSGTGASTDTQYF. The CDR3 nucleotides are TGTGCCAGCTCAGGGACAGGGGCTAGCACAGATACGCAGTATTTT.

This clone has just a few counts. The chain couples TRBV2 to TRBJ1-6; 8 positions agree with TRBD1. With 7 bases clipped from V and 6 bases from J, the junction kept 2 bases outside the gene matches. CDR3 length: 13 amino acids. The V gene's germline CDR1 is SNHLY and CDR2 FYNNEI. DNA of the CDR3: TGTGCCAGCACCGGACAGGGTAATTCACCCCTCCACTTT. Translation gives CASTGQGNSPLHF.

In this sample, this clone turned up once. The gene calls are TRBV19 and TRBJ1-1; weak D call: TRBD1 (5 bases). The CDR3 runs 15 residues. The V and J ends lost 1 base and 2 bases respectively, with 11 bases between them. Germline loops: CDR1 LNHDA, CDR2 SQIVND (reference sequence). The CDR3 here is CASSIAGQANTEAFF. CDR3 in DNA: TGTGCCAGTAGTATAGCCGGACAAGCTAACACTGAAGCTTTCTTT.

The CDR3 coding sequence is TGTGCCAGCAGTCCCCGGGAGCAGATCGGCTACTATGGCTACACCTTC. The encoded protein is CASSPREQIGYYGYTF. This chain joins TRBV5-8 and TRBJ1-2, with D unresolved. The CDR3 loop spans 16 amino acids. The ends were cut back, 5 bases at V and 3 bases at J, with 20 bases in the middle. Germline V gives CDR1 SGHTS, CDR2 YDEGEE.

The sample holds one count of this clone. The CDR3 here is CASSPGYNEQFF. In DNA, the CDR3 is TGTGCCAGCAGCCCCGGCTACAATGAGCAGTTCTTC. V usage is TRBV7-2 and J usage is TRBJ2-1; D is uncertain. V lost 5 bases and J 3 bases, leaving 5 bases between the germline ends. The CDR3 consists of 12 residues. Germline V CDR1 and CDR2: SGHTA, FQGNSA.

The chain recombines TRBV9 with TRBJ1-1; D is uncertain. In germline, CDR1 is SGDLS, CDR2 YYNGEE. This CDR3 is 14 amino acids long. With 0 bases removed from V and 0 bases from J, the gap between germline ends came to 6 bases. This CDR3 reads CASSVDRLNTEAFF. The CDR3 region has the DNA TGTGCCAGCAGCGTAGACAGATTGAACACTGAAGCTTTCTTT.